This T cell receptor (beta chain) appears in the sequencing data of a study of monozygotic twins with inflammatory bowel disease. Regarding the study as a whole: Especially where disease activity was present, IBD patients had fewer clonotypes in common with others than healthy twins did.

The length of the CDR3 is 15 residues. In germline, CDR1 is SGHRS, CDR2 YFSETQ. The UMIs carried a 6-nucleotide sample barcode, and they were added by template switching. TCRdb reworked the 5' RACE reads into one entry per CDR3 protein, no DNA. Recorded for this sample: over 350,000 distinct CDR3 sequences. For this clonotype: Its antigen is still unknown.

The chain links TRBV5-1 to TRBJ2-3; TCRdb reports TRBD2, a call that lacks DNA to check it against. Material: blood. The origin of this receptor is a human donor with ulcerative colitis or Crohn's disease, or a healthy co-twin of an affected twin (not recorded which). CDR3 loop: CASGRIAGSPDTQYF.